This TCR beta chain was identified during a study of regulatory T cells in long-lasting Graves disease. CDR3-region Arm-PCR and iRepertoire HTBI primers produced the TCR beta libraries. Each CDR3 protein gets one entry after TCRdb re-called the multiplex PCR reads with MiXCR. The table records 550,000 or so distinct CDR3 sequences, approximately 12% of them present only once. General study points: Patients with persistent Graves' had lower TCR diversity than newly diagnosed patients. Peripheral blood alone, not thyroid tissue, underwent study.

CDR3 length: 20 residues. CDR1 and CDR2 from the germline V gene are SGHRS and YFSETQ. As to time point: newly diagnosed GD, antithyroid drugs for less than 3 months. Preparation of the TCR library used RNA extracted from PBMCs. Blood from the periphery, nine milliliters in all, was drawn into EDTA tubes. On this clonotype itself: Antigen unknown. Sequence at one end of the junction differs from germline and may be a read error.

The data also belong to a second study, concerning T cells in Graves' hyperthyroidism and ophthalmopathy. That publication notes: Most expanded thyroid clonotypes above 0.001 recurred in blood.

This specimen consisted of peripheral blood mononuclear cells (PBMCs), obtained at new diagnosis, from a patient treated with antithyroid drugs. V gene TRBV5-1 combines with J gene TRBJ2-4; perhaps TRBD2 as D (7 bases). The sequence derives from a woman aged 30 to 39 with Graves disease. CDR3 residues: CASSLGSVGRGRLAKNMQYF. CDR3 DNA sequence: TGCGCCAGCAGCTTGGGGTCTGTCGGCAGGGGAAGACTAGCCAAAAACATGCAGTACTTC.